The 9 T cell receptor beta chains presented below share a single source sample, sequenced in a study of blood T cell repertoires in COVID-19. Data came from immunoSEQ multiplex PCR; TCRdb stores just in-frame clones and leaves some out. The table lists more than 110,000 clones, about 79% of them singletons. The sequencing sample was made of PBMCs or T cells enriched from blood (not recorded which). These receptors were obtained from a woman between 50 and 59 years old who had recovered from COVID-19.

This rearrangement joins TRBV6-5 to TRBJ2-7; TRBD1 aligns across 7 bases. This CDR3 has 13 residues. Trimming at V came to 7 bases and at J to 4 bases, leaving 7 bases not matched to a gene. The germline V gene encodes CDR1 MNHEY and CDR2 SVGAGI. This CDR3 reads CASKNRGIYEQYF. The CDR3 coding sequence is TGTGCCAGCAAGAACAGGGGAATTTACGAGCAGTACTTC.

V usage is TRBV7-3 and J usage is TRBJ2-1, with 9 nucleotides matching TRBD2. This CDR3 comprises 22 residues. Germline V gene data show CDR1 as SGHTA and CDR2 as FQGTGA. After removal of 2 bases from V and 5 bases from J, the junction contained 25 bases not matched to a gene. The CDR3 sequence is CASSLLGPHGASGKFGDNEQFF. CDR3 coding DNA: TGTGCCAGCAGCTTATTAGGACCGCACGGGGCTAGCGGGAAGTTCGGGGACAATGAGCAGTTCTTC.

The CDR3 DNA sequence: TGTGCCTGGAGTGTGCGGCCAGTTGGAAACACCATATATTTT. Amino acids: CAWSVRPVGNTIYF. The V and J genes are TRBV30 and TRBJ1-3, with no clear D. CDR3 length: 14 residues. Germline V gives CDR1 GTSNPN, CDR2 SVGIG (reference sequence). The V and J ends lost 0 bases and 3 bases respectively, with 9 bases between them.

This chain uses TRBV5-4 with TRBJ1-2, with 7 bases that match TRBD1. CDR1 SGHNT and CDR2 YYREEE come from the germline V gene (reference sequence). V lost 3 bases and J lost 8; bases outside the gene matches: 13. There are 15 residues in the CDR3. CDR3 protein: CASSYSDRRIRGYTF. The CDR3 coding sequence is TGTGCCAGCAGCTACTCGGACAGGAGGATTCGAGGCTACACCTTC.

This sequence joins TRBV27 and TRBJ2-2, with D perhaps matching TRBD1 (5 bases). The V and J ends lost 6 bases and 3 bases respectively, with 14 bases between them. CDR3 length: 15 amino acids. Per germline, CDR1 MNHEY and CDR2 SMNVEV (reference sequence). The CDR3 loop is CASSTARVHTGELFF. CDR3 nucleotides: TGTGCCAGCAGCACCGCCAGGGTACACACCGGGGAGCTGTTTTTT.

The chain is built from TRBV5-4 and TRBJ2-7; 8 nucleotides align to TRBD1. Germline-derived CDR1 and CDR2 are SGHNT and YYREEE (reference sequence). The J segment lost 2 bases and the V segment lost 4 bases, leaving 17 bases of the junction unmatched. This CDR3 is 18 amino acids long. The CDR3 nucleotides read TGTGCCAGCAGCCGCGCCCCCCCCCAGACAGGGGACACCTACGAGCAGTACTTC. This sequence encodes CASSRAPPQTGDTYEQYF.

The genes are TRBV5-6 and TRBJ2-7, with D possibly matching TRBD2 (6 bases). The germline gives CDR1 SGHDT, CDR2 YYEEEE. Trimming stripped 4 bases from V and 2 bases from J, with 13 bases between. The CDR3 covers 14 residues. CDR3 residues: CASSPEGTTYEQYF. The CDR3 DNA follows: TGTGCCAGCAGCCCGGAGGGCACCACCTACGAGCAGTACTTC.

The chain links TRBV14 to TRBJ1-6; the D gene is possibly TRBD1 (6 bases). CDR3 length: 15 amino acids. Trimming took off 2 bases at V and 3 bases at J, with 8 bases between the two ends. From germline, CDR1 is SGHDN and CDR2 FVKESK. The CDR3 DNA is TGTGCCAGCAGCCAAAGGGGGGGCTATAATTCACCCCTCCACTTT. Amino acids: CASSQRGGYNSPLHF. The full variable domain, rest sourced from reference TRBV14 and TRBJ1-6, is EAGVTQFPSHSVIEKGQTVTLRCDPISGHDNLYWYRRVMGKEIKFLLHFVKESKQDESGMPNNRFLAERTGGTYSTLKVQPAELEDSGVYFCASSQRGGYNSPLHFGNGTRLTVT.

This chain uses TRBV20-1 with TRBJ1-1, with unresolved D. The CDR3 loop spans 13 amino acids. Trimming took off 3 bases at V and 4 bases at J, with 12 bases between the two ends. Germline-derived CDR1 and CDR2 are DFQATT and SNEGSKA (reference sequence). CDR3 nucleotide sequence: TGCAGTGCTAGTTCCAGGTTTGGCACTGAAGCTTTCTTT. Residues: CSASSRFGTEAFF.